These T cell receptor beta chains were read from a single sample in a study of OX40 agonist ivuxolimab in advanced cancers. Produced via immunoSEQ multiplex PCR; TCRdb's table is partial and in-frame only. The data hold about 59,000 clones, with about nine tenths observed a single time. The material sequenced was CD4+ or CD8+ T cells sorted from blood, taken in a trial of the OX40 agonist ivuxolimab. The receptor set was obtained from an adult with an advanced solid tumor such as melanoma, head and neck, liver or kidney cancer. Each CDR3 is given with its conserved first and last residue. The D gene is left open where the match is weak. Where a row states a size, it is once, few, many or the class of an expanded clone; other rows omit it.

j_call v_call clone_size cdr3_length d_call cdr3_nt cdr3_aa
TRBJ2-1 TRBV7-6 - 15 TRBD2 TGTGCCAGCAGCTTATACCCTAGCGGGAGTAATGAGCAGTTCTTC CASSLYPSGSNEQFF
TRBJ2-4 TRBV28 - 13 TRBD1 TGTGCCAGCAGTTTAGGACAGGTCAACATTCAGTACTTC CASSLGQVNIQYF
TRBJ1-2 TRBV7-9 once 14 TRBD1 TGTGCCAGCAGCTCCAACGGACAGGGGGGTGGCTACACCTTC CASSSNGQGGGYTF
TRBJ1-2 TRBV6-6 - 15 - TGTGCCAGCAGTTACACAGCCTCCAGTGGGAATGGCTACACCTTC CASSYTASSGNGYTF
TRBJ1-3 TRBV29-1 - 13 - TGCAGCGTTCTCGAGGGAGGATGGAACACCATATATTTT CSVLEGGWNTIYF
TRBJ2-2 TRBV7-2 - 15 - TGTGCCAGCAGCTCGTGGGATCCGAACACCGGGGAGCTGTTTTTT CASSSWDPNTGELFF
TRBJ2-7 TRBV4-1 - 16 - TGCGCCAGCAGCCAAGTATACCAGCCTACCTCCTACGAGCAGTACTTC CASSQVYQPTSYEQYF
TRBJ1-1 TRBV14 - 13 - TGTGCCAGCAGCTTCGGGCGCACGACCCAGGCTTTCTTT CASSFGRTTQAFF
TRBJ2-7 TRBV28 - 16 - TGTGCCAGCAGTTCCCCTGAGACAGGAGGGTCCTACGAGCAGTACTTC CASSSPETGGSYEQYF
TRBJ2-1 TRBV7-3 - 13 - TGTGCCAGCAGCACTGACTCCTACAATGAGCAGTTCTTC CASSTDSYNEQFF
TRBJ1-2 TRBV6-6 once 12 - TGTGCCAGCAGATGGGGGTACTATGGCTACACCTTC CASRWGYYGYTF
TRBJ2-5 TRBV2 - 10 - TGTGCCAGCACCCAAGAGACCCAGTACTTC CASTQETQYF
TRBJ1-5 TRBV28 - 15 - TGTGCCAGCAGTTTATGGACTTATAGCAATCAGCCCCAGCATTTT CASSLWTYSNQPQHF
TRBJ2-5 TRBV5-4 - 14 - TGTGCCAGCAGCTTGGGGCCAGAGGCGTGGGACCAGTACTTC CASSLGPEAWDQYF
TRBJ1-2 TRBV6-1 - 13 - TGTGCCAGCAGACGACCGGTCAACTATGGCTACACCTTC CASRRPVNYGYTF
TRBJ1-1 TRBV19 - 14 - TGTGCCAGTAAAAGGGGCAGAATGGGGACTGAAGCTTTCTTT CASKRGRMGTEAFF
TRBJ1-6 TRBV27 - 12 - TGTGCCAGCAGTCTAGTAAATTCACCCCTCCACTTT CASSLVNSPLHF
TRBJ1-6 TRBV4-3 - 14 - TGCGCCAGCAGCCAAGAGGGTGTAAATTCACCCCTCCACTTT CASSQEGVNSPLHF
TRBJ2-7 TRBV4-1 - 15 - TGCGCCAGCAGCCAAGTATCGGCCGGACCCCACGAGCAGTACTTC CASSQVSAGPHEQYF
TRBJ1-3 TRBV6-5 - 15 - TGTGCCAGCAGTTACGTCGGGGGCTCTGGAAACACCATATATTTT CASSYVGGSGNTIYF
TRBJ2-3 TRBV13 - 16 TRBD2 TGTGCCAGCAGCTTAGGCCTAGCGGGTAGCACAGATACGCAGTATTTT CASSLGLAGSTDTQYF
TRBJ1-2 TRBV10-3 - 15 - TGTGCCATCAGTGAGTCAAACACCGGGGACTATGGCTACACCTTC CAISESNTGDYGYTF
TRBJ2-3 TRBV4-3 - 19 TRBD2 TGCGCCAGCAGAAACCTCCCTAGCGGGAGGGCCTATCGCACAGATACGCAGTATTTT CASRNLPSGRAYRTDTQYF
TRBJ2-3 TRBV2 - 16 TRBD2 TGTGCCAGCAGTGGACGACTAGCGGGATTGAGAGATACGCAGTATTTT CASSGRLAGLRDTQYF
TRBJ2-3 TRBV11-2 - 14 - TGTGCCAGCAGCCTAGGCGGGCCCTCGTATACGCAGTATTTT CASSLGGPSYTQYF
TRBJ2-7 TRBV6-5 - 14 - TGTGCCAGCAGTTACTCCCAGGGCTCCTACGAGCAGTACTTC CASSYSQGSYEQYF
TRBJ1-1 TRBV27 - 15 - TGTGCCAGCAGTTTATTGGGCAGGGCTAACACTGAAGCTTTCTTT CASSLLGRANTEAFF
TRBJ1-5 TRBV19 - 15 - TGTGCCAGTAGTCCGACAGATATCGAGGTTGGGCCCCAGCATTTT CASSPTDIEVGPQHF
TRBJ1-2 TRBV19 - 14 - TGTGCCAGTAGTATCGTCAGGAAAAACTATGGCTACACCTTC CASSIVRKNYGYTF
TRBJ2-7 TRBV28 - 11 - TGTGCCAGCAGTACCCCCTACGAGCAGTACTTC CASSTPYEQYF
TRBJ2-1 TRBV6-6 - 12 TRBD1 TGTGCCAGCAGCCACGGGGGGACAGGGGCCTTCTTC CASSHGGTGAFF
TRBJ1-5 TRBV15 - 15 TRBD1 TGTGCCACCAGCAAAGACAGGGGAGTTTGGCAGCCCCAGCATTTT CATSKDRGVWQPQHF
TRBJ2-7 TRBV15 - 13 - TGTGCCACCAGCAGAGATTTAGGTTACGAGCAGTACTTC CATSRDLGYEQYF
TRBJ1-5 TRBV4-1 - 14 - TGCGCCAGCAGCCACCGAACCCTCAATCAGCCCCAGCATTTT CASSHRTLNQPQHF
TRBJ2-1 TRBV28 - 15 - TGTGCCAGCAGGATGGGACTAAGGGGGAGCAATGAGCAGTTCTTC CASRMGLRGSNEQFF
TRBJ1-3 TRBV15 - 16 - TGTGCCACCAGCAGAGATCGGGCAGCTTCTGGAAACACCATATATTTT CATSRDRAASGNTIYF
TRBJ2-1 TRBV7-8 - 15 TRBD2 TGTGCCAGCAGCTCCCCGGGGGGACCCTACAATGAGCAGTTCTTC CASSSPGGPYNEQFF
TRBJ1-1 TRBV28 - 16 - TGTGCCAGCAGTTTCCGGCCAGGGCTTGCTAACACTGAAGCTTTCTTT CASSFRPGLANTEAFF
TRBJ1-3 TRBV11-2 - 18 TRBD1 TGTGCCAGCAGCTTTCGGTTCAAGGGACAGGGCGATGGAAACACCATATATTTT CASSFRFKGQGDGNTIYF
TRBJ2-7 TRBV2 once 14 TRBD1 TGTGCCAGCGTAAATACGACAGGGGCCTACGAGCAGTACTTC CASVNTTGAYEQYF
TRBJ1-5 TRBV5-3 - 18 TRBD1 TGTGCCAGAAGCGGCCGGAAATGGGACAGGATGGGGTGTCAGCCCCAGCATTTT CARSGRKWDRMGCQPQHF